This T cell receptor beta chain was sequenced during a study of T cell responses to AZD1222 COVID-19 vaccine. J gave up 2 bases and V 0 bases, and 4 bases lay outside the gene matches. The germline V gene has CDR1 SGHRS and CDR2 YFSETQ. The CDR3 extends over 16 amino acids. Produced via immunoSEQ multiplex PCR; TCRdb's table is partial and in-frame only. Of approximately 270,000 clones listed, approximately 94% are singletons. This sequence was found in an adult who received the AZD1222 COVID-19 vaccine. Sequencing used peripheral blood, obtained 28 days after the second AZD1222 dose. This sequence joins TRBV5-1 and TRBJ1-3, with TRBD1 matching over 8 bases. The CDR3 nucleotides read TGCGCCAGCAGCTTGGCCGCGACAGGGGCTGGAAACACCATATATTTT. As protein: CASSLAATGAGNTIYF. Full variable domain (rest looked up from reference TRBV5-1 and TRBJ1-3): KAGVTQTPRYLIKTRGQQVTLSCSPISGHRSVSWYQQTPGQGLQFLFEYFSETQRNKGNFPGRFSGRQFSNSRSEMNVSTLELGDSALYLCASSLAATGAGNTIYFGEGSWLTVV.